This TCR beta chain was sequenced for a study of T cell responses to AZD1222 COVID-19 vaccine. TCRdb's copy holds only in-frame clones and misses some; the assay was immunoSEQ multiplex PCR. The sample consists of approximately 73,000 clones, 82% of them appearing once. Overall study findings and caveats: Elevations in Spike-specific TCR breadth and depth followed administration of two AZD1222 doses. Repertoires were obtained only post-peak T cell response. Vaccine-related CD4 TCRs covered spike, predominating at 160-218 and 743-854.

Worth noting for this clone: Its specificity is not known.

The V and J ends lost 5 bases and 5 bases respectively, with 19 bases between them. This CDR3 is built from 15 residues. Germline CDR1 and CDR2: SGHTA and FQGNSA. The source was peripheral blood, collected on day 0 of AZD1222 vaccination. The chain employs TRBV7-2 and TRBJ2-7; D possibly matches TRBD1 or TRBD2 (6 bases each). The source of this sequence is an adult in good health. CDR3 DNA sequence: TGTGCCAGCAGCCCCCTCGGGGGCGCCTCTAACGAGCAGTACTTC. Translated: CASSPLGGASNEQYF. The entire variable domain, with the rest obtained from reference TRBV7-2 and TRBJ2-7, is as follows: GAGVSQSPSNKVTEKGKDVELRCDPISGHTALYWYRQSLGQGLEFLIYFQGNSAPDKSGLPSDRFSAERTGGSVSTLTIQRTQQEDSAVYLCASSPLGGASNEQYFGPGTRLTVT.